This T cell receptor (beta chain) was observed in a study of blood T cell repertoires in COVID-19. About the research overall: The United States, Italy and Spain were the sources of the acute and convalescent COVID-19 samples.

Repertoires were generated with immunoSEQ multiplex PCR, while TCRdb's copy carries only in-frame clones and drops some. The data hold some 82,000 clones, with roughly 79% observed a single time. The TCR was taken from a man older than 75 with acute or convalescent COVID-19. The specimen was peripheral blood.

The CDR3 DNA is TGTGCCAGCAGCTTGGGACACAACACCGGGGAGCTGTTTTTT. Translation gives CASSLGHNTGELFF. The rearrangement joins TRBV5-4 to TRBJ2-2, with D hard to call. This CDR3 has 14 amino acids. CDR1 SGHNT and CDR2 YYREEE come from the germline V gene (reference sequence). V shed 0 bases and J shed 2 bases, with 5 bases lying between them.